This T cell receptor (beta chain) was recovered during a study of blood T cell repertoires in COVID-19. About the study: Samples representing acute and convalescent COVID-19 were sourced from the United States, Italy and Spain. T cells, B-cell-depleted T cells, or PBMCs provided the cDNA or gDNA that served as material.

Original processing notes: From reference gene primer amplification, estimates of nucleated cell counts were derived. Repertoires were generated with immunoSEQ multiplex PCR, while TCRdb's copy carries only in-frame clones and drops some. Clone size and the V and J calls come from that table; the DNA yielded D and trimming. The table has 15,000 to 20,000 clones, roughly 78% seen once. This clone was seen a handful of times. The CDR3 loop spans 16 amino acids. V lost 9 bases, J lost 8 bases, and 13 bases stayed unmatched. Germline CDR1 and CDR2: KGHDR and SFDVKD. The material sequenced was peripheral blood. This sequence joins TRBV24-1 and TRBJ2-1; 12 bases align to TRBD2. The source of this sequence is a man between 60 and 70 years old with active or convalescent COVID-19. The DNA of the CDR3 is TGTGCCACCTCCCATACTACTAGCGGGAGGATCGATGAGCAGTTCTTC. This encodes CATSHTTSGRIDEQFF.